Shown below are 25 T cell receptor beta chains from a single sample sequenced in a study of blood T cell repertoires in COVID-19. Produced via immunoSEQ multiplex PCR; TCRdb's table is partial and in-frame only. The data show some 120,000 clones, with 85% to 90% seen just once and approximately 3% held by the top ten. Sequencing was performed on peripheral blood. All receptors derive from a woman older than 75 with COVID-19, enrolled during active disease.

CDR3 DNA sequence: TGTGCCAGCAGCTTAGTGCTAGCGGGAGGGGATGAGCAGTTCTTC. Its protein is CASSLVLAGGDEQFF. The rearrangement uses TRBV7-2 and TRBJ2-1, with TRBD2 matching 12 bases. The length of the CDR3 is 15 residues. Germline V gene lookup returns CDR1 SGHTA and CDR2 FQGNSA. After removal of 1 base from V and 8 bases from J, the junction contained 3 bases not matched to a gene. The variable domain in full, completed from reference TRBV7-2 and TRBJ2-1, reads GAGVSQSPSNKVTEKGKDVELRCDPISGHTALYWYRQSLGQGLEFLIYFQGNSAPDKSGLPSDRFSAERTGGSVSTLTIQRTQQEDSAVYLCASSLVLAGGDEQFFGPGTRLTVL.

This rearrangement joins TRBV6-5 to TRBJ1-1; D is possibly TRBD1 (5 bases). Germline lookup yields CDR1 MNHEY and CDR2 SVGAGI. The CDR3 length is 14 residues. V was trimmed by 5 bases and J by 3 bases, leaving 13 bases between them. CDR3 amino acids: CASSRGRLYTEAFF. CDR3 in DNA: TGTGCCAGCAGTAGGGGCAGACTTTACACTGAAGCTTTCTTT.

The chain carries TRBV4-2 and TRBJ2-2; TRBD1 is a possible D gene (6 bases). CDR1 and CDR2 from the germline V gene are LGHNA and YNFKEQ. The V end was cut by 3 bases, the J end by 7 bases, with 18 bases between. The CDR3 has 16 residues. This chain's CDR3 is CASSQVSTGSDGELFF. In DNA, the CDR3 is TGTGCCAGCAGCCAGGTATCTACAGGGTCGGACGGGGAGCTGTTTTTT.

The chain couples TRBV5-1 to TRBJ1-3; the match to TRBD1 covers 10 bases. The CDR3 is made up of 16 amino acids. Germline assignment: CDR1 SGHRS and CDR2 YFSETQ. V dropped 4 bases and J dropped 2; count of bases not matched to a gene: 6. The CDR3 DNA sequence: TGCGCCAGCAGCGACCGGACAGGGGGGGCTGGAAACACCATATATTTT. Amino acids: CASSDRTGGAGNTIYF. The full variable domain, in which reference TRBV5-1 and TRBJ1-3 provide the parts outside the CDR3, is KAGVTQTPRYLIKTRGQQVTLSCSPISGHRSVSWYQQTPGQGLQFLFEYFSETQRNKGNFPGRFSGRQFSNSRSEMNVSTLELGDSALYLCASSDRTGGAGNTIYFGEGSWLTVV.

The chain uses TRBV28 and TRBJ2-7; 8 bases are a match to TRBD2. CDR1 is MDHEN, CDR2 SYDVKM, per germline. V dropped 10 bases and J dropped 3; count of bases not matched to a gene: 11. This CDR3 is built from 14 residues. CDR3 in amino acids: CATSGGEYVYEQYF. For the CDR3, the DNA is TGTGCCACCTCGGGGGGGGAGTATGTCTACGAGCAGTACTTC.

The sample holds one count of this clone. The gene calls are TRBV7-9 and TRBJ2-7; D ambiguous. The CDR3 covers 13 residues. Germline V gene data show CDR1 as SEHNR and CDR2 as FQNEAQ (reference sequence). Trimming removed 3 bases at V and 1 base at J, with 7 bases between. The chain's CDR3 is CASSFEVSYEQYF. CDR3 in DNA: TGTGCCAGCAGCTTTGAGGTTTCCTACGAGCAGTACTTC.

The V and J genes are TRBV6-1 and TRBJ1-2; TRBD1 might be the D (6 bases). The V and J ends lost 0 bases and 7 bases respectively, with 12 bases between them. CDR3 length: 14 residues. Germline assignment: CDR1 MNHNS and CDR2 SASEGT. The CDR3 protein is CASSEAGRGPGYTF. The CDR3 coding sequence is TGTGCCAGCAGTGAAGCGGGGCGGGGGCCTGGCTACACCTTC.

This chain connects TRBV28 to TRBJ1-5; no clear D gene. Trimming took 6 bases from V and 3 from J, leaving 15 bases between them. This CDR3 contains 15 residues. Germline V gene lookup returns CDR1 MDHEN and CDR2 SYDVKM. CDR3 nucleotides: TGTGCCAGCAGGACCCCGAGCGGCCTCAATCAGCCCCAGCATTTT. It codes for CASRTPSGLNQPQHF. The full variable domain, rest sourced from reference TRBV28 and TRBJ1-5, is DVKVTQSSRYLVKRTGEKVFLECVQDMDHENMFWYRQDPGLGLRLIYFSYDVKMKEKGDIPEGYSVSREKKERFSLILESASTNQTSMYLCASRTPSGLNQPQHFGDGTRLSIL.

The chain couples TRBV4-2 to TRBJ1-2; 8 nucleotides agree with TRBD1. Losses at the gene ends were 1 base for V and 4 bases for J; bases not matched to a gene: 8. The CDR3 covers 16 residues. Germline-derived CDR1 and CDR2 are LGHNA and YNFKEQ. CDR3 sequence (DNA): TGTGCCAGCAGCCAAGTAGCAGGAGGACAGGGCTATGGCTACACCTTC. Translation gives CASSQVAGGQGYGYTF.

The chain combines TRBV27 with TRBJ2-1, with 8 bases lining up with TRBD1. CDR3 length: 14 amino acids. Looked up from germline, CDR1 is MNHEY and CDR2 is SMNVEV (reference sequence). The junction had 7 bases not matched to a gene; V was cut back by 4 bases and J by 8 bases. DNA for the CDR3: TGTGCCAGCAGTTATAAGGCAGGGGGCGATGAGCAGTTCTTC. Translation gives CASSYKAGGDEQFF.

The chain recombines TRBV7-3 with TRBJ2-2; 7 nucleotides align to TRBD2. Per the germline V gene, CDR1 is SGHTA and CDR2 is FQGTGA. The CDR3 has 15 amino acids. J lost 4 bases, V lost 4 bases, and 6 bases had no gene match. CDR3 bases: TGTGCCAGCAGCTCCCTTCCTAGCGGCACCGGGGAGCTGTTTTTT. This gives the protein CASSSLPSGTGELFF.

This clone showed up just once. This sequence joins TRBV6-6 and TRBJ1-1; TRBD1 matches at 7 bases. The V gene end was trimmed by 8 bases and the J gene end by 1 base; junction bases not matched to a gene: 7. The V gene's germline CDR1 is MNHNY and CDR2 SVGAGI (reference sequence). This CDR3 is 14 amino acids long. The CDR3 coding sequence is TGTGCCAGCTTTGACAGGGTTGAGAACACTGAAGCTTTCTTT. Protein: CASFDRVENTEAFF.

The CDR3 sequence: CASSFATNEKLFF. In DNA form, the CDR3 reads TGTGCCAGTAGTTTCGCAACTAATGAAAAACTGTTTTTT. The chain employs TRBV19 and TRBJ1-4; D unclear. The CDR3 covers 13 residues. Germline CDR1 LNHDA, CDR2 SQIVND (reference sequence). V lost 5 bases to trimming and J lost 0 bases, with 4 bases between them.

V usage is TRBV19 and J usage is TRBJ2-5, with D perhaps matching TRBD1 (5 bases). Trimming removed 11 bases from V and 5 bases from J, with 18 bases in between. CDR1 is LNHDA, CDR2 SQIVND, per germline (reference sequence). The CDR3 covers 13 residues. CDR3 DNA sequence: TGTGCCGGAGCACAGGCCCTCGGGGAGACCCAGTACTTC. This translates into CAGAQALGETQYF.

V and J are TRBV2 and TRBJ1-2; 12 bases agree with TRBD1. The CDR3 runs 17 residues. V gave up 7 bases and J gave up 7 bases; unmatched junction bases: 16. Germline V gives CDR1 SNHLY, CDR2 FYNNEI. The CDR3 DNA reads TGTGCCAGCATTAACCCCGGGACAGGGGGCGTTATTGGTGGCTACACCTTC. Translated: CASINPGTGGVIGGYTF.

This clone was seen once. The junction does not match germline at one end; this may be a read error. The chain combines TRBV10-3 with TRBJ1-1; D is perhaps TRBD1 (5 bases). The CDR3 length is 13 residues. Germline V gene lookup returns CDR1 ENHRY and CDR2 SYGVKD. CDR3 amino acids: CAIKGALNAEAFF. The CDR3 DNA reads TGTGCCATCAAAGGGGCGTTGAACGCTGAAGCTTTCTTT.

The V and J genes are TRBV28 and TRBJ2-7; 10 bases are shared with TRBD1. V lost 3 bases to trimming and J lost 1 base; unmatched junction nucleotides: 3. CDR3 length equals 15 residues. Germline lookup yields CDR1 MDHEN and CDR2 SYDVKM. The CDR3 protein is CASSLGQGRSYEQYF. The CDR3 DNA sequence: TGTGCCAGCAGTTTGGGACAGGGGCGGTCCTACGAGCAGTACTTC.

This clone was seen a single time. The chain links TRBV7-9 to TRBJ1-4; 9 bases map to TRBD1. Germline V CDR1 and CDR2: SEHNR, FQNEAQ (reference sequence). The CDR3 is made up of 14 amino acids. The V segment lost 5 bases and the J segment 4 bases; nucleotides outside the gene matches: 2. CDR3 residues: CASSQGQGNEKLFF. In nucleotides, the CDR3 is TGTGCCAGCAGCCAGGGACAGGGTAATGAAAAACTGTTTTTT.

The V gene is TRBV19, the J gene TRBJ1-2; D remains unclear. Germline V lookup: CDR1 LNHDA, CDR2 SQIVND (reference sequence). Trimming pared 0 bases from V and 4 bases from J, leaving 12 bases between. CDR3 size: 15 residues. The CDR3 DNA sequence: TGTGCCAGTAGTATAGATCAAGCGATCCTCTATGGCTACACCTTC. This translates into CASSIDQAILYGYTF. Full variable domain (outside the CDR3, taken from reference TRBV19 and TRBJ1-2): DGGITQSPKYLFRKEGQNVTLSCEQNLNHDAMYWYRQDPGQGLRLIYYSQIVNDFQKGDIAEGYSVSREKKESFPLTVTSAQKNPTAFYLCASSIDQAILYGYTFGSGTRLTVV.

The chain links TRBV6-1 to TRBJ1-5; no firm D call. The CDR3 covers 14 residues. V gave up 2 bases and J gave up 4 bases, with 9 bases separating them. The germline gives CDR1 MNHNS, CDR2 SASEGT. The DNA for the CDR3 is TGTGCCAGCAGTGAATCTGGGAGGAATCAGCCCCAGCATTTT. This gives the protein CASSESGRNQPQHF.

The CDR3 is CASSSQGRGTEAFF. The DNA of the CDR3 is TGTGCCAGCAGCTCACAGGGGCGGGGTACTGAAGCTTTCTTT. The V and J genes are TRBV11-2 and TRBJ1-1; TRBD1 matches 7 bases. With V trimmed by 4 bases and J by 5 bases, 7 bases remained unmatched. The CDR3 spans 14 residues. The germline CDR1 and CDR2 sequences are SGHAT and FQNNGV.

The V and J genes are TRBV7-2 and TRBJ2-2; 7 nucleotides agree with TRBD2. CDR1 SGHTA and CDR2 FQGNSA come from the germline V gene. With 5 bases clipped from V and 2 bases from J, the junction kept 8 bases outside the gene matches. The CDR3 spans 16 residues. The CDR3 DNA is TGTGCCAGCAGCGGGGGGGGTCCAGCTAACACCGGGGAGCTGTTTTTT. Protein product: CASSGGGPANTGELFF.

The gene calls are TRBV4-3 and TRBJ2-1; maybe TRBD2 (7 bases). V lost 1 base and J lost 8, with 18 bases in between. This CDR3 spans 16 amino acids. Germline CDR1 and CDR2: LGHNA and YSLEER. The CDR3 sequence is CASSQVGGAGGHEQFF. The DNA of the CDR3 is TGCGCCAGCAGCCAAGTTGGGGGGGCTGGCGGCCATGAGCAGTTCTTC.

The chain is built from TRBV9 and TRBJ1-6; D perhaps matches TRBD1 (6 bases). V was pared by 0 bases and J by 9 bases, with 10 bases between. The CDR3 contains 14 residues. Per germline, CDR1 SGDLS and CDR2 YYNGEE. The CDR3 loop is CASSVDRVGSPLHF. The CDR3 DNA reads as TGTGCCAGCAGCGTAGACAGGGTGGGTTCACCCCTCCACTTT.

The rearrangement links TRBV5-1 to TRBJ2-2; weak D call: TRBD1 (5 bases). This CDR3 contains 14 residues. From germline, CDR1 is SGHRS and CDR2 YFSETQ. The germline V and J ends were trimmed by 5 bases and 0 bases, with 8 bases remaining between them. CDR3 in DNA: TGCGCCAGCAGGGAGACAGCGAACACCGGGGAGCTGTTTTTT. Translation gives CASRETANTGELFF.